This passage covers 10 T cell receptor beta chains from one sample sequenced in a study of cytomegalovirus exposure and HLA in healthy donors. Vbeta (60) and Jbeta (13) primers were used in the PCR. TCRdb's copy holds only in-frame clones and misses some; the assay was immunoSEQ multiplex PCR. In the table there are around 100,000 clones, about 61% of which are singletons. Material: PBMCs. Receptor source: a woman aged 30 to 39 in good health and CMV-seronegative.

J is TRBJ2-7 and V is TRBV27, with D tentatively TRBD2 (5 bases). The CDR3 covers 11 residues. V shed 10 bases and J shed 5 bases, with 12 bases lying between them. Germline V gene data show CDR1 as MNHEY and CDR2 as SMNVEV (reference sequence). The chain's CDR3 is CATLEGDEQYF. The CDR3 coding sequence is TGTGCCACCTTAGAGGGAGACGAGCAGTACTTC.

This clone was seen a handful of times. This chain links TRBV2 with TRBJ2-5; TRBD2 matches 13 bases. Trimming removed 4 bases from V and 5 bases from J; junction bases left unmatched: 7. Germline CDR1 reads SNHLY; CDR2 reads FYNNEI. The length of the CDR3 is 16 residues. This chain's CDR3 is CASSGGLAGTGETQYF. CDR3 DNA: TGTGCCAGCAGTGGGGGACTAGCGGGAACCGGCGAGACCCAGTACTTC.

CDR3 loop: CASSKGVGFSDNEQFF. The CDR3 DNA reads TGTGCCAGCAGCAAAGGAGTGGGCTTTTCTGACAATGAGCAGTTCTTC. The chain employs TRBV21-1 and TRBJ2-1; TRBD1 reflects the table's D call only, with no check against the DNA. TRBV21-1 is an annotated pseudogene. The CDR3 extends over 16 amino acids.

V gene TRBV5-1 combines with J gene TRBJ1-5; D gene unclear. From germline, CDR1 is SGHRS and CDR2 YFSETQ. This CDR3 has 15 amino acids. The V and J ends lost 0 bases and 2 bases respectively, with 9 bases between them. Here the CDR3 reads CASSLDGQGNQPQHF. The CDR3 DNA sequence: TGCGCCAGCAGCTTGGATGGGCAGGGCAATCAGCCCCAGCATTTT.

With regard to this clone: Other DNA sequences in this specimen translate into the identical CDR3. The gene calls are TRBV7-2 and TRBJ2-1, with 7 bases lining up with TRBD2. CDR3 length: 15 amino acids. Germline lookup yields CDR1 SGHTA and CDR2 FQGNSA. The V gene end was trimmed by 5 bases and the J gene end by 4 bases; junction bases not matched to a gene: 8. CDR3 coding DNA: TGTGCCAGCAGCCTACTGGGCGGGAGTTACAATGAGCAGTTCTTC. Its translation is CASSLLGGSYNEQFF.

In this sample, this clone turned up a few times. The chain recombines TRBV19 with TRBJ2-6; maybe TRBD1 (5 bases). V was clipped by 5 bases and J by 0 bases, with 11 bases between them. Germline V gene data show CDR1 as LNHDA and CDR2 as SQIVND (reference sequence). The CDR3 runs to 16 residues. CDR3 sequence: CASSLNGHSGANVLTF. CDR3 sequence (DNA): TGTGCCAGTAGTCTCAACGGACACTCTGGGGCCAACGTCCTGACTTTC.

This clone showed up just a few times. V usage is TRBV15 and J usage is TRBJ2-1; D might be TRBD2 (6 bases). Trimming cost V 0 bases and J 6 bases, with 9 bases left between them. The CDR3 covers 14 residues. Germline values: CDR1 LNHNV, CDR2 YYDKDF (reference sequence). CDR3: CATSRDGGFNEQFF. The CDR3 DNA is TGTGCCACCAGCAGAGATGGAGGGTTCAATGAGCAGTTCTTC.

The V call is TRBV27, the J call TRBJ2-7; the match to TRBD1 covers 7 bases. From germline, CDR1 is MNHEY and CDR2 SMNVEV (reference sequence). The CDR3 contains 14 residues. Losses at the gene ends were 2 bases for V and 2 bases for J; bases not matched to a gene: 3. The CDR3 coding sequence is TGTGCCAGCAGTTTAGGGGACAGACCCTACGAGCAGTACTTC. This gives the protein CASSLGDRPYEQYF.

The chain combines TRBV2 with TRBJ2-7, with D possibly TRBD1 on 6 matching bases. Germline V gene sequence: CDR1 SNHLY, CDR2 FYNNEI. The CDR3 is 12 amino acids. Trimming cost V 8 bases and J 12 bases, with 20 bases left between them. The CDR3 coding sequence is TGTGCCAGCGGGTCGACAGGTAACGAGGGGTACTTC. This sequence encodes CASGSTGNEGYF.

The rearrangement links TRBV6-1 to TRBJ1-2; D gene uncertain. The V gene lost 9 bases and the J gene lost 5 bases, with 16 bases spanning the gap. This CDR3 contains 13 residues. The germline V gene has CDR1 MNHNS and CDR2 SASEGT. Written as DNA, the CDR3 is TGTGCCAGTCGAGGGTTTACCCTTTATGGCTACACCTTC. This codes for CASRGFTLYGYTF.